This T cell receptor beta chain originates from a study of blood T cell repertoires in COVID-19. Study summary: COVID-19 samples, acute and convalescent, were from the United States, Italy and Spain. PBMCs, B-cell-depleted T cells, or T cells were the source of the cDNA or gDNA that made up the material.

Per the original methods: Researchers report that nucleated cell counts were estimated from reference gene primer amplification. Generated by immunoSEQ multiplex PCR, the TCRdb table keeps only in-frame clones and is missing some. The V and J calls and clone size were taken over from that table, and D and trimming were inferred from the DNA. The sample shows around 170,000 clones, about four fifths of them seen only once. The CDR3 runs to 13 residues. The V gene's germline CDR1 is GTSNPN and CDR2 SVGIG (reference sequence). Trimming removed 1 base from V and 3 bases from J, with 10 bases in between. The sequence was collected from a woman aged 35 to 49 with acute or convalescent COVID-19. Sequencing input: peripheral blood. This chain uses TRBV30 with TRBJ2-7; D is possibly TRBD1 (5 bases). The CDR3 region has the DNA TGTGCCTGGAGTGGTCTGGGGCACTACGAGCAGTACTTC. Amino acid sequence: CAWSGLGHYEQYF. The complete variable domain, with remaining parts taken from reference TRBV30 and TRBJ2-7, reads SQTIHQWPATLVQPVGSPLSLECTVEGTSNPNLYWYRQAAGRGLQLLFYSVGIGQISSEVPQNLSASRPQDRQFILSSKKLLLSDSGFYLCAWSGLGHYEQYFGPGTRLTVT.